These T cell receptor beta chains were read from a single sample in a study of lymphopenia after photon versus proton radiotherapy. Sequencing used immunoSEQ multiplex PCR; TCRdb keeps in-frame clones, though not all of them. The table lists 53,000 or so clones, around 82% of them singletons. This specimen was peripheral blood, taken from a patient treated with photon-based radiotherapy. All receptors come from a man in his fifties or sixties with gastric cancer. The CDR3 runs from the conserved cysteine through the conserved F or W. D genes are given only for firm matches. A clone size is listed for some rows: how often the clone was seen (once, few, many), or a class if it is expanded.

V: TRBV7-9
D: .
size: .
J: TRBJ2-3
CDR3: CASSLGFGGPTDTQYF
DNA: TGTGCCAGCAGCTTAGGTTTCGGGGGGCCCACAGATACGCAGTATTTT

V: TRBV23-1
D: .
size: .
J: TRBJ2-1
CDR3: CASSRVGWNEQFF
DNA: TGCGCCAGCAGTCGGGTAGGATGGAATGAGCAGTTCTTC

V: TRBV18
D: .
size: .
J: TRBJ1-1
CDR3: CASSLSTSYSTEAFF
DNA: TGTGCCAGCTCACTCTCGACATCCTATAGTACTGAAGCTTTCTTT

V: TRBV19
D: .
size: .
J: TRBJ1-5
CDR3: CASSIEEGPQPQHF
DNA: TGTGCCAGTAGTATAGAGGAGGGGCCCCAGCCCCAGCATTTT

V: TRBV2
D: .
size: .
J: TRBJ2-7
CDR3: CASRPGRNIYEQYF
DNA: TGTGCCAGCAGACCGGGACGGAACATCTACGAGCAGTACTTC

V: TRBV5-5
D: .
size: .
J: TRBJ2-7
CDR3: CASSLAGTQTYEQYF
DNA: TGTGCCAGCAGCTTGGCCGGGACCCAGACCTACGAGCAGTACTTC

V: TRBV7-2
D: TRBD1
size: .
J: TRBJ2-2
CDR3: CASSLGTGLTTNTGELFF
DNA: TGTGCCAGCAGCCTTGGGACAGGGTTAACGACGAACACCGGGGAGCTGTTTTTT

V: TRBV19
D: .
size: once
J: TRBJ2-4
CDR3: CATGGGSENIQYF
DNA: TGTGCCACGGGTGGGGGGTCGGAAAACATTCAGTACTTC

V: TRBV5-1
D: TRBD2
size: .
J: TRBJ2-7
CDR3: CASSSRPTSGAAYEQYF
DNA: TGCGCCAGCAGCTCAAGGCCGACTAGCGGGGCAGCCTACGAGCAGTACTTC

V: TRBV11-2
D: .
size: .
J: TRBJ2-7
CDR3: CASSLDLGGSYEQYF
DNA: TGTGCCAGCAGCTTAGATTTGGGGGGCTCCTACGAGCAGTACTTC

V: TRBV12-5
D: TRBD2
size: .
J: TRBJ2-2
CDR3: CASGLVTGGTGELFF
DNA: TGTGCTAGTGGTTTGGTAACGGGAGGCACCGGGGAGCTGTTTTTT

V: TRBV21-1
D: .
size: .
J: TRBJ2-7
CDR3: CASSQGYEQYF
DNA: TGTGCCAGCAGTCAGGGCTACGAGCAGTACTTC

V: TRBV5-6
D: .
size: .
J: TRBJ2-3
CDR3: CASSLGSGWGTDTQYF
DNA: TGTGCCAGCAGCTTGGGTAGCGGATGGGGCACAGATACGCAGTATTTT

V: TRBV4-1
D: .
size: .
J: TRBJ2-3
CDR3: CASSQDTSQDTQYF
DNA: TGCGCCAGCAGCCAAGATACTAGTCAAGATACGCAGTATTTT

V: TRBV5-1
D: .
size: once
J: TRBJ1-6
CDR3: CASSLDGGGSPLHF
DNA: TGCGCCAGCAGCTTGGATGGGGGTGGATCACCCCTCCACTTT

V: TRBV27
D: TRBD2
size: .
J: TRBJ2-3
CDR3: CASRTSGRRLDTQYF
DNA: TGTGCCAGCAGAACTAGCGGCCGGAGATTAGATACGCAGTATTTT

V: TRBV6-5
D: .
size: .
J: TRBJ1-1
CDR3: CASTLPGNTEAFF
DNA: TGTGCCAGCACCCTCCCCGGGAACACTGAAGCTTTCTTT

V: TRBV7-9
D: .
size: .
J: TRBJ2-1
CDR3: CASSFVPGLDYNEQFF
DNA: TGTGCCAGCAGCTTCGTCCCGGGACTGGACTACAATGAGCAGTTCTTC

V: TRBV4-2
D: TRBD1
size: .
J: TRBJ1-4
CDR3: CASSQNPFPGGQGEKLFF
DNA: TGTGCCAGCAGCCAAAACCCCTTTCCAGGGGGCCAAGGAGAAAAACTGTTTTTT

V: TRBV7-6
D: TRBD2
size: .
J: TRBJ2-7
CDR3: CASSWLREGNYEQYF
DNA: TGTGCCAGCAGCTGGCTGCGGGAGGGCAACTACGAGCAGTACTTC

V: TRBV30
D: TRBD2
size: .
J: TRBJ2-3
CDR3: CAWSGTSGSSDTQYF
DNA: TGTGCCTGGAGTGGGACTAGCGGGAGCTCAGATACGCAGTATTTT

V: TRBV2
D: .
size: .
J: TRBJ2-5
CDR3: CASSVGEETQYF
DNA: TGTGCCAGCAGTGTAGGAGAAGAGACCCAGTACTTC

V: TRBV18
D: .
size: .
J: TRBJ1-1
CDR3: CASSPGTNTEAFF
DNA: TGTGCCAGCTCACCAGGGACGAACACTGAAGCTTTCTTT

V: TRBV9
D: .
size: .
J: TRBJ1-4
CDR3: CASSVDGRNEKLFF
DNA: TGTGCCAGCAGCGTAGACGGCCGGAATGAAAAACTGTTTTTT

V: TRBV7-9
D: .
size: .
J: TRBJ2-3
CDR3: CASSVRLFHTDTQYF
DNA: TGTGCCAGCAGCGTAAGACTTTTCCACACAGATACGCAGTATTTT

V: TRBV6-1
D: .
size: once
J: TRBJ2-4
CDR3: CASSEGLAKNIQYF
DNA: TGTGCCAGCAGTGAAGGACTAGCCAAAAACATTCAGTACTTC

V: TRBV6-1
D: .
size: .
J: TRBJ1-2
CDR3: CASSEATAHYGYTF
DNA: TGTGCCAGCAGTGAAGCGACCGCCCACTATGGCTACACCTTC

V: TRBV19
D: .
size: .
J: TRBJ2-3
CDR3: CASSFNTIPTDTQYF
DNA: TGTGCCAGTAGTTTCAACACAATACCAACAGATACGCAGTATTTT